This T cell receptor (beta chain) emerged from a study of cytomegalovirus exposure and HLA in healthy donors. Turning to the study itself: Genotyping showed around four fifths of roughly 400 donors falling in the Caucasian-associated ancestry cluster.

Worth noting for this clone: As yet, its antigen is unknown.

General study results and limits: The investigators catalogued 150 to 200 TCR beta chains as cytomegalovirus-associated.

Trimming at V came to 4 bases and at J to 1 base, leaving 3 bases not matched to a gene. Germline CDR1 and CDR2: LGHNA and YNFKEQ. The CDR3 runs to 15 residues. A multiplex PCR was run with 60 Vbeta primers and 13 Jbeta primers. Data came from immunoSEQ multiplex PCR; TCRdb stores just in-frame clones and leaves some out. This table holds about 160,000 clones, approximately 80% found once. This clonotype was obtained from a man aged 18 to 30 in good health and CMV-seropositive. This chain connects TRBV4-2 to TRBJ2-1; 8 positions match TRBD2. Material for sequencing was PBMCs. This CDR3 is CASSPSGGSYNEQFF. CDR3 DNA: TGTGCCAGCAGCCCCAGCGGGGGATCCTACAATGAGCAGTTCTTC.